This T cell receptor beta chain derives from a study of blood T cell repertoires in COVID-19 (dated by TCRdb to the early 2020s). With respect to the entire study: Samples from collaborators originated in the United States, Italy and Spain and spanned both the acute and convalescent phases of COVID-19. The material from the prospective study consisted of cDNA or gDNA derived from T cells, B-cell-depleted T cells, or PBMCs. Deeply sampled blood TCRbeta repertoires from subjects exposed to, actively infected with, or recovered from COVID-19 were included in the dataset. A freely available public database, intended as a resource for researchers studying the immune response to SARS-CoV-2, is where the repertoires were released. The samples were drawn from the first 160 participants of the ongoing ImmuneRACE study and from 950 to 1,500 subjects provided by 6 global collaborators. The sample metadata nearly always contained a de-identified subject ID, COVID-19 status, age in years and sex. HLA class I and class II types, where available, came from metadata supplied by the sample provider rather than from assay-based typing.

To note about this clone: Its antigen remains undetermined. No much larger clonotype is one base removed from it; base qualities were not supplied.

TCRbeta CDR3 regions were amplified from genomic DNA by means of the immunoSEQ Assay, a bias-controlled multiplex PCR. The original methods were these. Within the assay, amplification of reference gene primers was used to estimate how many nucleated cells each sample contained. Sequence reads were collapsed and filtered to measure the absolute abundance of every unique TCRbeta CDR3 rearrangement. Productive Simpson clonality was computed per sample as the square root of Simpson's diversity index over productive rearrangements. Here the immuneACCESS table is served through TCRdb, limited to in-frame sequences with V and J called. Missing clones are a known gap in these copies; in checked studies unresolved V genes cover under half, and the rest lacks a known reason. D and trimming come from the DNA, and the V and J calls and clone size come from that table. This sample comprises roughly 220,000 clones, around 84% of them detected only once. The top ten clones comprise about 7% of the sample.

General study outcomes and caveats: The amount of clinical and demographic metadata varied by source and participant and was provided uncurated.

Participants in the prospective study were enrolled through a virtual design, were aged roughly 18 to 95 years, and lived in 24 United States geographic areas. To assign participants to cohorts, the prospective study relied on clinical history that participants themselves reported in a screening survey and a study questionnaire. Recovered participants in ImmuneRACE Cohort 3 were defined as having two consecutive negative NP/OP PCR tests, clearance from a healthcare professional, or resolution of symptoms. In the prospective study, mobile phlebotomists collected whole blood, serum and a nasopharyngeal or oropharyngeal swab from each participant. Over an approximately two-month period, participants in the prospective study had the option of providing additional blood draws and questionnaires. Before DNA extraction, blood samples from the prospective study were shipped at room temperature or frozen.

CDR1 and CDR2 are read off the germline V gene as MDHEN and SYDVKM. After removal of 2 bases from V and 6 bases from J, the junction retains 3 bases not matched to a gene. There are 15 amino acids in the CDR3, from cysteine to phenylalanine inclusive. The entry retains the CDR3 DNA only, 45 bases that are in frame from base 1. The chain was built from TRBV28 and TRBJ2-1, with 11 junctional bases fitting TRBD2. The receptor comes from a middle-aged woman who had recovered from COVID-19. The sample comprised PBMCs or T cells enriched from blood (not recorded which). The CDR3 corresponds to CASSLRLAGFNEQFF. In nucleotide form, the sequence is TGTGCCAGCAGTTTACGACTAGCGGGATTCAATGAGCAGTTCTTC.